A single T cell receptor beta chain is shown here with its context. Its antigen is unidentified. CDR3 length: 16 residues. Germline trimming cut 6 bases from V and 6 bases from J; bases unmatched to any gene: 10. Germline-derived CDR1 and CDR2 are SNHLY and FYNNEI. Using immunoSEQ multiplex PCR, the repertoire was profiled, and TCRdb retains in-frame clones only, with some absent. The profile shows tens of thousands of clones, roughly two thirds of them singletons. These data come from a study of cytotoxic CD8 clonotypes in ibrutinib-treated CLL. Study-level information: Each sample contained, on average, approximately 230,000 productive templates and 75,000 to 95,000 productive rearrangements. General study results and limits: Public clonotypes were seen rarely and were contracted or stable on treatment.

The gene calls are TRBV2 and TRBJ1-4; 10 bases line up with TRBD1. The clonotype originates from a human donor with chronic lymphocytic leukemia. Material: PBMCs, obtained at disease progression, from a patient treated with ibrutinib. The CDR3 bases are TGTGCCAGCAGGGAAATGGACAGGGGGGGATATGAAAAACTGTTTTTT. As protein: CASREMDRGGYEKLFF.